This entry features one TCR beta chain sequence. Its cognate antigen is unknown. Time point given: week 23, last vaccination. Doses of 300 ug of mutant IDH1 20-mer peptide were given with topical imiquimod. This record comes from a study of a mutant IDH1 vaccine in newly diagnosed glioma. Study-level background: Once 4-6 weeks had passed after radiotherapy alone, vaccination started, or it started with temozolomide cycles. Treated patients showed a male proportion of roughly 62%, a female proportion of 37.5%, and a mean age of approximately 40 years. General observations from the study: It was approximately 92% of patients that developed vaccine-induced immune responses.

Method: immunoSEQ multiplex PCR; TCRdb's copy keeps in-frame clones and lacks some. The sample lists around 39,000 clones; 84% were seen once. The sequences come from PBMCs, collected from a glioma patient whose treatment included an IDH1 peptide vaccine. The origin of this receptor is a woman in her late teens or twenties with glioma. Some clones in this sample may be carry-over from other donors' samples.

CDR3 region: CASSVGGSPYEQYF. The CDR3 DNA reads as TGTGCCAGCAGCGTAGGTGGCAGCCCCTACGAGCAGTACTTC. This sequence joins TRBV9 and TRBJ2-7; D gene ambiguous. V was pared by 0 bases and J by 2 bases, with 9 bases between. The CDR3 totals 14 residues. Per germline, CDR1 SGDLS and CDR2 YYNGEE.